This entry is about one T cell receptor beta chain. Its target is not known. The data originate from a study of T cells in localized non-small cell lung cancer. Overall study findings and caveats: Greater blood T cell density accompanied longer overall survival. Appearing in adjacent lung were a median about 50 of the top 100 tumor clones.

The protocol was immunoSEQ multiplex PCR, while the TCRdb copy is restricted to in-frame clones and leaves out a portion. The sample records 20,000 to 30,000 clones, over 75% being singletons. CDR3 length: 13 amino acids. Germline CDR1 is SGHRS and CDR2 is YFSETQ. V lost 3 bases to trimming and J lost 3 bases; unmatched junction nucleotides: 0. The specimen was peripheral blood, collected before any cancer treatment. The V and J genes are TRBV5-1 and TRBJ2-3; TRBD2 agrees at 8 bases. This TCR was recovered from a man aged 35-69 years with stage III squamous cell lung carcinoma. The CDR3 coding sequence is TGCGCCAGCAGCTCGGGGGGGACAGATACGCAGTATTTT. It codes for CASSSGGTDTQYF.